Sequencing of this T cell receptor beta chain was carried out in a study of cytomegalovirus exposure and HLA in healthy donors. Study-level points and caveats: In a later analysis, 17,000 or so TCR beta sequences were associated with HLA alleles at 0.05 false discovery rate.

The CDR3 sequence is 14 residues long. Germline CDR1 reads ENHRY; CDR2 reads SYGVKD. Trimming took off 7 bases at V and 0 bases at J, with 12 bases between the two ends. Primers: 60 Vbeta forward and 13 Jbeta reverse. Only in-frame clones appear in the TCRdb table, and some are missing; sequencing was by immunoSEQ multiplex PCR. The repertoire holds over 85,000 clones, with about four fifths as singletons. As for this clone: Antigen: not known.

The sequence derives from a middle-aged woman in good health and CMV-seronegative. The sample was PBMCs. This rearrangement joins TRBV10-3 to TRBJ1-2; possible D gene TRBD1, 6 bases. CDR3 amino acids: CAITRTETNYGYTF. The CDR3 DNA reads as TGTGCCATCACCCGGACAGAGACTAACTATGGCTACACCTTC.